Below, one T cell receptor (beta chain) is given with its context. As yet, its antigen is unknown. The data stem from a study of monozygotic twins with inflammatory bowel disease. Whole-study findings and limits: Fewer clonotypes were shared with others by IBD patients than by healthy twins, especially with disease activity. It was observed that concordant and discordant twins did not differ in repertoire similarity, possibly given limited power.

The CDR3 extends over 16 amino acids. From germline, CDR1 is MNHEY and CDR2 SVGAGI. Researchers used roughly 3.5 ug of total RNA for each TCR library. From its re-call of the 5' RACE reads, TCRdb lists each CDR3 protein once, without DNA. In total, the table holds around 210,000 distinct CDR3 sequences. The receptor was derived from a human donor with ulcerative colitis or Crohn's disease, or a healthy co-twin of an affected twin (not recorded which). This chain links TRBV6-5 with TRBJ2-3; TCRdb returns TRBD2, unconfirmable since there is no DNA. Material: blood. The CDR3 sequence is CASSRLAGAATDTQYF.